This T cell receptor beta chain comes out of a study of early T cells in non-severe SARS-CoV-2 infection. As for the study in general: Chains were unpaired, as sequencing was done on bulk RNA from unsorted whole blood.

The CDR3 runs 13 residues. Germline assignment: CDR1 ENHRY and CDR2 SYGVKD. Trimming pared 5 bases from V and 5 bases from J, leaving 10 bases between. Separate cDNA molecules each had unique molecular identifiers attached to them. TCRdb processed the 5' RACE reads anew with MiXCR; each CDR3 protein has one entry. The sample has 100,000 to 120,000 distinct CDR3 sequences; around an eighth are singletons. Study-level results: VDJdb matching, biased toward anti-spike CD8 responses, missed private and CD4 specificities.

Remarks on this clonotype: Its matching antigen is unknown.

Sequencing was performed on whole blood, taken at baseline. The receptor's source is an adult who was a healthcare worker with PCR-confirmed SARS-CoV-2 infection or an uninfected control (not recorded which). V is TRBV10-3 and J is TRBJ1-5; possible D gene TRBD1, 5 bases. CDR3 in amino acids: CAISRDSYQPQHF. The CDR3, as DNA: TGTGCCATCAGTCGCGACAGCTATCAGCCCCAGCATTTT.